Sequencing of this TCR beta chain was carried out in a study of cytomegalovirus exposure and HLA in healthy donors. 13 Jbeta primers and 60 Vbeta primers were used for the PCR. Data came from immunoSEQ multiplex PCR; TCRdb stores just in-frame clones and leaves some out. The repertoire consists of about 130,000 clones, with approximately 80% occurring once and the leading ten covering less than 0.75%. Regarding the study as a whole: The study listed some 160 cytomegalovirus-associated TCR beta chains.

The CDR3 covers 14 residues. The ends lost 5 bases at V and 4 bases at J; junction bases unmatched: 6. Germline V gene data show CDR1 as SGHTA and CDR2 as FQGNSA. This clone occurred once. No antigen is known for it. The V and J genes are TRBV7-2 and TRBJ2-7; TRBD2 aligns across 9 bases. This receptor was identified in a man younger than 30 in good health and CMV-seronegative. Sequenced sample: PBMCs. The CDR3 reads CASSTAGGLYEQYF. The CDR3 DNA is TGTGCCAGCAGCACCGCGGGAGGGCTTTACGAGCAGTACTTC.